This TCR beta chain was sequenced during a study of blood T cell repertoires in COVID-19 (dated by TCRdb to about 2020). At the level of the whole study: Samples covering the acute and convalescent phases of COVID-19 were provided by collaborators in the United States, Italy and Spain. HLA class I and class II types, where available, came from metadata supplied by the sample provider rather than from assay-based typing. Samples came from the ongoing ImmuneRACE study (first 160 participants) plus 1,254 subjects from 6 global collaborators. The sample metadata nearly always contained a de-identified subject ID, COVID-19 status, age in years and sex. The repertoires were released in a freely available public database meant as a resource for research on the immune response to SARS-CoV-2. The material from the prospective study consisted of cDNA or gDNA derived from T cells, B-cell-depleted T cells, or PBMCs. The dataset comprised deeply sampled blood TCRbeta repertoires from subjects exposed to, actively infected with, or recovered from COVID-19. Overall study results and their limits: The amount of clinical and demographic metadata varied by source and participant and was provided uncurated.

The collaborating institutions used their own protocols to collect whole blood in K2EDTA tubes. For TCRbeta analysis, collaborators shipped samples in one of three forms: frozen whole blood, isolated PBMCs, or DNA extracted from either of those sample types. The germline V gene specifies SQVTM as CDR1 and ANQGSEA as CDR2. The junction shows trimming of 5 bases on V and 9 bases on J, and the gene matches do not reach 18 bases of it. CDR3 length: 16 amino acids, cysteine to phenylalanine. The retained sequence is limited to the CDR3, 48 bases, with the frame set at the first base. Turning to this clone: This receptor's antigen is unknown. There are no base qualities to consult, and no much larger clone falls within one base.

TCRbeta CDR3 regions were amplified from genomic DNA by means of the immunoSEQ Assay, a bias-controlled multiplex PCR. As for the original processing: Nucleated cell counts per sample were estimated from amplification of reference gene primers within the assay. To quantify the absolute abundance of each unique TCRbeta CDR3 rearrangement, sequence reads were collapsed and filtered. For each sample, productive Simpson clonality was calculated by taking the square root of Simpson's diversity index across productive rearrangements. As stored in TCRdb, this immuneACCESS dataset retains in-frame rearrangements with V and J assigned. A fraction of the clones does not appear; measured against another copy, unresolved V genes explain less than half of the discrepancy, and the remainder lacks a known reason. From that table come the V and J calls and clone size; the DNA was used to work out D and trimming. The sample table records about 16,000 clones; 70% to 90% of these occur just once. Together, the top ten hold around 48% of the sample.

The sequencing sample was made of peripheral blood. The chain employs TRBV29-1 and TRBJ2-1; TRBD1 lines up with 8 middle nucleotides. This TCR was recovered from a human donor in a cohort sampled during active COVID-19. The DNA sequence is TGCAGCGTTAGTGTAGGGGAAAGGACAGGGTTCGGTGAGCAGTTCTTC. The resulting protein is CSVSVGERTGFGEQFF.